The 15 T cell receptor beta chains below come from one sample, sequenced in a study of CD8 T cells in ankylosing spondylitis. From the 5' RACE reads, TCRdb called clonotypes with MiXCR, one entry per CDR3 protein. The sample yields roughly 120,000 distinct CDR3 sequences, about 7% seen once. Source material: blood, either unsorted or a sorted T cell fraction (not recorded which). These receptors originate from a male donor with ankylosing spondylitis or in good health (not recorded which).

This clonotype was seen repeatedly, ten times or more. The chain is built from TRBV5-1 and TRBJ2-3; TRBD2 aligns across 9 bases. With V trimmed by 5 bases and J by 4 bases, 8 bases remained unmatched. Germline CDR1 SGHRS, CDR2 YFSETQ. This CDR3 is 15 amino acids long. The CDR3 nucleotides read TGCGCCAGCAGACAAGGACTAGCGAACGCAGATACGCAGTATTTT. Amino acids: CASRQGLANADTQYF.

This clonotype occurred many times. The chain has TRBV20-1 and TRBJ1-5; D perhaps matches TRBD1 (6 bases). There are 14 residues in the CDR3. Per germline, CDR1 DFQATT and CDR2 SNEGSKA (reference sequence). V lost 4 bases to trimming and J lost 5 bases, with 15 bases between them. The CDR3 sequence: CSANREGRDQPQHF. The CDR3, as DNA: TGCAGTGCTAACAGGGAAGGGAGGGATCAGCCCCAGCATTTT.

This clonotype was seen many times. The J gene is TRBJ1-2, the V gene TRBV5-1, with D possibly matching TRBD1 (6 bases). The CDR3 is made up of 15 amino acids. In germline, CDR1 is SGHRS, CDR2 YFSETQ. V was trimmed by 4 bases and J by 8 bases, leaving 21 bases between them. In DNA, the CDR3 is TGCGCCAGCAGCGTCATTCCGGGACACCCGTCCGGCTACACCTTC. As protein: CASSVIPGHPSGYTF.

This clonotype showed up many times. The rearrangement links TRBV5-1 to TRBJ1-1; D gene unclear. The CDR3 is 14 amino acids. Germline V CDR1 and CDR2: SGHRS, YFSETQ. The V end was cut by 1 base, the J end by 5 bases, with 12 bases between. The CDR3 region has the DNA TGCGCCAGCAGCTTGCAGAGTTCCGAGACTGAAGCTTTCTTT. Its protein is CASSLQSSETEAFF.

This clonotype was counted ten times or more. The chain carries TRBV7-2 and TRBJ2-2, with D unclear. The length of the CDR3 is 15 residues. Between the trimmed V and J ends, which lost 2 bases and 3 bases, there was a span of 10 bases. Per germline, CDR1 SGHTA and CDR2 FQGNSA. The CDR3 nucleotides read TGTGCCAGCAGCTTATTAGCAGGCTACACCGGGGAGCTGTTTTTT. Its protein product is CASSLLAGYTGELFF.

Concerning this clonotype itself: A much larger clone lies a single base off, so this may be a read error. This chain joins TRBV7-9 and TRBJ2-1; D might be TRBD1 (6 bases). This CDR3 is 13 amino acids long. Germline CDR1 reads SEHNR; CDR2 reads FQNEAQ (reference sequence). The CDR3 here is CASLDSSNNEQFF. CDR3 bases: TGTGCCAGCTTGGACAGCTCCAACAATGAGCAGTTCTTC.

This clonotype was counted at least ten times. The chain links TRBV18 to TRBJ2-3; 8 bases fit TRBD2. This CDR3 region has 16 residues. Germline CDR1 and CDR2: KGHSH and LQKENI. V trimming: 0 bases; J trimming: 2 bases; junction bases outside the gene matches: 4. In DNA form, the CDR3 reads TGTGCCAGCTCACCACCTAGCGGGGTCCACACAGATACGCAGTATTTT. As protein: CASSPPSGVHTDTQYF. Full variable domain (missing parts from reference TRBV18 and TRBJ2-3): NAGVMQNPRHLVRRRGQEARLRCSPMKGHSHVYWYRQLPEEGLKFMVYLQKENIIDESGMPKERFSAEFPKEGPSILRIQQVVRGDSAAYFCASSPPSGVHTDTQYFGPGTRLTVL.

The sample holds many counts of this clonotype. The chain carries TRBV7-9 and TRBJ1-1; D not resolved. This CDR3 region has 14 residues. Germline-derived CDR1 and CDR2 are SEHNR and FQNEAQ (reference sequence). Trimming left V 4 bases short and J 4 bases short, with 13 bases between. The CDR3 protein is CASSSVGSATEAFF. CDR3 bases: TGTGCCAGCAGCTCGGTGGGGAGCGCCACTGAAGCTTTCTTT.

This clonotype was counted ten times or more. The V call is TRBV5-1, the J call TRBJ1-4, with D maybe TRBD1 (6 bases). Germline V gives CDR1 SGHRS, CDR2 YFSETQ. CDR3 length equals 15 residues. Deletions cut 5 bases from V and 3 bases from J, with 14 bases between. CDR3 in DNA: TGCGCCAGCAGTTGGGCCGGACAGCCTAATGAAAAACTGTTTTTT. As protein: CASSWAGQPNEKLFF.

This clonotype came up many times. The chain uses TRBV18 and TRBJ2-2; no clear D. The CDR3 has 14 amino acids. The germline V gene has CDR1 KGHSH and CDR2 LQKENI. V gave up 6 bases and J gave up 0 bases, with 8 bases separating them. The DNA for the CDR3 is TGTGCCAGCTCGGAATCGGCGAACACCGGGGAGCTGTTTTTT. Protein product: CASSESANTGELFF.

This clonotype was seen ten or more times. The V and J genes are TRBV5-6 and TRBJ1-2, with 7 nucleotides matching TRBD1. The CDR3 spans 14 residues. With V trimmed by 3 bases and J by 4 bases, 6 bases remained unmatched. Germline CDR1 reads SGHDT; CDR2 reads YYEEEE. CDR3 in DNA: TGTGCCAGCAGCTGGACAGGAGGCTTCTATGGCTACACCTTC. This gives the protein CASSWTGGFYGYTF.

This clonotype was observed many times. A junction boundary mismatches the germline segment, possibly from a read error. This rearrangement joins TRBV28 to TRBJ2-5, with D unresolved. Germline V CDR1 and CDR2: MDHEN, SYDVKM. The CDR3 has 15 amino acids. The CDR3 region is CASSSATETREAQYF. The CDR3 nucleotides read TGTGCCAGCAGTTCGGCGACTGAGACAAGAGAGGCCCAGTACTTC.

This chain links TRBV5-5 with TRBJ2-2; D gene unclear. Per germline, CDR1 SGHKS and CDR2 YYEKEE (reference sequence). The CDR3 is made up of 14 amino acids. V lost 8 bases, J lost 5 bases, and 16 bases lay in between. The CDR3 bases are TGTGCCAGGAGCCCCGGGCTCCCGACCGGGGAGCTGTTTTTT. This gives the protein CARSPGLPTGELFF.

This clonotype was observed at least ten times. V is TRBV12-3 or TRBV12-4 and J is TRBJ2-1; TRBD1 might be the D (5 bases). CDR3 length: 11 residues. Trimming shortened V by 7 bases and J by 13 bases, and 14 bases separated the two germline ends. The CDR3 nucleotides are TGTGCCAGCACCATGGGGCCTACACAGTTCTTC. Protein: CASTMGPTQFF.

This clonotype came up many times. The chain carries TRBV29-1 and TRBJ2-2; D call uncertain. The CDR3 runs 14 residues. Germline CDR1 reads SQVTM; CDR2 reads ANQGSEA. V was cut by 5 bases and J by 6 bases, with 16 bases left in between. DNA of the CDR3: TGCAGCGTTTGGCGGCCTCTCCCCCCCGGGGAGCTGTTTTTT. It yields the protein CSVWRPLPPGELFF.